The clone carrying this T cell receptor beta chain was seen a handful of times. According to the study, TCR beta libraries were built with iRepertoire HTBI primers and CDR3-region Arm-PCR. One entry per CDR3 protein, called by TCRdb with MiXCR from the multiplex PCR reads. The sample records about 540,000 distinct CDR3 sequences, around an eighth being singletons. Time point described: newly diagnosed GD, antithyroid drugs for less than 3 months. Researchers made the TCR library from RNA that was extracted from PBMCs. This entry comes from a study of regulatory T cells in long-lasting Graves disease. The CDR3 is 14 amino acids. Germline-derived CDR1 and CDR2 are ENHRY and SYGVKD. Trimming removed 1 base from V and 4 bases from J, with 10 bases in between. These same records also appear under a second study, on T cells in Graves' hyperthyroidism and ophthalmopathy.

The sequence came from a man aged 25-40 years with Graves disease. The chain links TRBV10-3 to TRBJ1-2, with unresolved D. Sequencing used peripheral blood mononuclear cells (PBMCs), obtained at new diagnosis, from a patient treated with antithyroid drugs. In DNA, the CDR3 is TGTGCCATCAGTGAGTTGGGTGGACTCTATGGCTACACCTTC. The encoded protein is CAISELGGLYGYTF.